A selection of T cell receptor beta chains follows, all from one sample in a study of CXCR3-negative and CXCR3-positive naive CD8 T cells. TCRdb derives one entry per CDR3 protein from the 5' RACE reads, leaving out DNA. The sample includes 65,000 to 85,000 distinct CDR3 sequences. Sequencing was carried out using naive CXCR3- CD8+ T cells from blood. The receptors derive from a human donor in good health. Some clones in this sample may be carry-over from other donors' samples. The CDR3 runs from the conserved cysteine through the conserved F or W.

V	J	CDR3
TRBV5-1	TRBJ1-3	CASSPEGFGNTIYF
TRBV7-6	TRBJ2-3	CASSSGLAGEGADTQYF
TRBV25-1	TRBJ2-5	CASSEGAGGDEETQYF
TRBV6-5	TRBJ2-1	CASSPGQNYNEQFF
TRBV5-1	TRBJ2-7	CASSLDGTAYEQYF
TRBV7-9	TRBJ2-1	CASRNRVHNEQFF
TRBV7-9	TRBJ1-2	CASSQRQADHYGYTF
TRBV29-1	TRBJ2-7	CSVEGGGAPVEQYF
TRBV28	TRBJ1-2	CASSTSYGYTF
TRBV28	TRBJ1-5	CASSSDRPNNQPQHF
TRBV4-2	TRBJ2-1	CASSHGGRADEQFF
TRBV4-1	TRBJ2-1	CASSHEGVPYNEQFF
TRBV9	TRBJ1-3	CASSPQNSGNTIYF
TRBV11-1	TRBJ2-7	CASSHGEGADNYEQYF
TRBV29-1	TRBJ2-2	CSVEDINTGELFF
TRBV5-1	TRBJ1-2	CASSLERGYGYTF
TRBV4-1	TRBJ2-3	CASSRTSGGGDTQYF
TRBV7-3	TRBJ2-1	CASSPRTPLVYNEQFF
TRBV11-3	TRBJ1-1	CASSLGGATEAFF
TRBV5-1	TRBJ2-3	CASRPQMFGGGLSDTQYF
TRBV5-1	TRBJ2-7	CASTMTVHEQYF
TRBV6-5	TRBJ2-1	CASGGTSSYNEQFF
TRBV25-1	TRBJ2-5	CASSEIQGWSETQYF
TRBV29-1	TRBJ2-3	CSVAGTSGSYLPYF
TRBV20-1	TRBJ1-5	CSARGQKVGNQPQHF
TRBV27	TRBJ2-7	CASSGGSEQYF
TRBV10-2	TRBJ1-1	CASSDWGSGNTEAFF